The following is a T cell receptor (beta chain) sequence with its context. The entry originates in a study of blood T cell repertoires in COVID-19. Study overall: The origin of the acute and convalescent COVID-19 samples was the United States, Italy and Spain. Sources were T cells, B-cell-depleted T cells, or PBMCs; the material itself was cDNA or gDNA.

In the source study's methods: Estimates of nucleated cell counts were drawn from the amplification of reference gene primers. Using immunoSEQ multiplex PCR, the repertoire was profiled, and TCRdb retains in-frame clones only, with some absent. Clonal size and the V and J genes are those of that table, whereas D and trimming came from the DNA. The data hold about 250,000 clones, with about 85% observed a single time. Germline V gene data show CDR1 as LGHNT and CDR2 as FRNRAP. The CDR3 consists of 11 residues. Trimming pared 2 bases from V and 9 bases from J, leaving 5 bases between. Sequenced sample: peripheral blood. The V and J genes are TRBV12-5 and TRBJ1-5; the D is unclear. The receptor's source is a young man with active or convalescent COVID-19. The CDR3 coding sequence is TGTGCTAGTGGTTTGCCTTGGCCCCAGCATTTT. Its translation is CASGLPWPQHF. Combining the CDR3 with reference TRBV12-5 and TRBJ1-5 gives the whole variable domain DARVTQTPRHKVTEMGQEVTMRCQPILGHNTVFWYRQTMMQGLELLAYFRNRAPLDDSGMPKDRFSAEMPDATLATLKIQPSEPRDSAVYFCASGLPWPQHFGDGTRLSIL.